These 20 T cell receptor beta chains were all obtained from the same sample, sequenced in a study of T cells in Graves' hyperthyroidism and ophthalmopathy. Amplification of TCR beta CDR3 regions used RNA as the template. With the HTBI primer set, the TCR CDR3 went through a first round of RT-PCR. TCRdb re-called the multiplex PCR reads through MiXCR, storing one row per CDR3 protein. This sample has hundreds of thousands of distinct CDR3 sequences, with less than 15% found just once. Material for sequencing was blood. The receptors originated from a woman younger than 35 with Graves' hyperthyroidism.

The J gene is TRBJ1-2, the V gene TRBV5-1; 7 bases match TRBD1. The CDR3 consists of 13 residues. The germline CDR1 and CDR2 sequences are SGHRS and YFSETQ. V lost 3 bases and J lost 6; bases outside the gene matches: 5. For the CDR3, the DNA is TGCGCCAGCAGCTGGGCCGGACAGGATGGCTACACCTTC. As protein: CASSWAGQDGYTF.

This clonotype was counted many times. This chain joins TRBV12-3 or TRBV12-4 and TRBJ1-4, with 10 nucleotides matching TRBD1. CDR3 length: 15 residues. V trimming: 5 bases; J trimming: 5 bases; junction bases outside the gene matches: 5. The CDR3 region is CASSPQDRGNEKLFF. CDR3 coding DNA: TGTGCCAGCAGTCCCCAGGACAGGGGGAATGAAAAACTGTTTTTT.

V usage is TRBV7-6 and J usage is TRBJ2-2; possibly TRBD2 for D (6 bases). This CDR3 has 16 residues. The V and J ends lost 5 bases and 6 bases respectively, with 19 bases between them. Per the germline V gene, CDR1 is SGHVS and CDR2 is FNYEAQ. The CDR3 DNA is TGTGCCAGCAGCCCCGCGGGACCCCCAGTCCCCGGGGAGCTGTTTTTT. It encodes CASSPAGPPVPGELFF.

The DNA of the CDR3 is TGTGCCAGCAGTTTCGGAGGGGGTAAAGGCAATCAGCCCCAGCATTTT. Its translation is CASSFGGGKGNQPQHF. This rearrangement joins TRBV28 to TRBJ1-5, with D possibly being TRBD1 (6 bases). Germline V gives CDR1 MDHEN, CDR2 SYDVKM. CDR3 length: 16 residues. Trimming pared 3 bases from V and 2 bases from J, leaving 14 bases between.

This clonotype has just a few counts. The J gene is TRBJ2-2, the V gene TRBV15, with 9 nucleotides matching TRBD2. Losses at the gene ends were 2 bases for V and 4 bases for J; bases not matched to a gene: 5. The CDR3 has 16 residues. Germline CDR1 LNHNV, CDR2 YYDKDF (reference sequence). The CDR3 coding sequence is TGTGCCACCAGCAGACTAAGCGGGAGGCCCACCGGGGAGCTGTTTTTT. Encoded protein: CATSRLSGRPTGELFF.

This clonotype appeared many times. The CDR3 bases are TGCAGTGCTAGAGATAGGATGGCTAGCGGGGTTGGGCGGGCTCACGAGCAGTACTTC. This translates into CSARDRMASGVGRAHEQYF. The V call is TRBV20-1, the J call TRBJ2-7, with 9 bases fitting TRBD2. V dropped 0 bases and J dropped 5; count of bases not matched to a gene: 20. The CDR3 extends over 19 amino acids. Germline loops: CDR1 DFQATT, CDR2 SNEGSKA (reference sequence).

Ten or more counts support this clonotype. The chain has TRBV29-1 and TRBJ2-3, with D perhaps being TRBD1 or TRBD2 (5 bases each). Trimming took 6 bases from V and 7 from J, leaving 11 bases between them. Germline V gene data show CDR1 as SQVTM and CDR2 as ANQGSEA. The CDR3 is 11 residues long. CDR3 sequence reads: CSVPGGYTQYF. CDR3 DNA sequence: TGCAGCGTCCCTGGGGGATATACGCAGTATTTT.

This clonotype was counted only a few times. CDR3 coding DNA: TGTGCCAAGGTGAGACAGGGAGATGGCTACACCTTC. It is translated as CAKVRQGDGYTF. The chain carries TRBV7-6 and TRBJ1-2; 7 bases match TRBD1. V gave up 10 bases and J gave up 6 bases; unmatched junction bases: 8. Germline assignment: CDR1 SGHVS and CDR2 FNYEAQ. The CDR3 extends over 12 amino acids.

This clonotype was seen repeatedly, ten times or more. The rearrangement links TRBV28 to TRBJ1-5; D unresolved. Looked up from germline, CDR1 is MDHEN and CDR2 is SYDVKM. Trimming stripped 3 bases from V and 11 bases from J, with 14 bases between. The CDR3 is made up of 13 amino acids. CDR3 residues: CASSFVFVGAQHF. The CDR3 nucleotides are TGTGCCAGCAGTTTCGTGTTCGTCGGGGCCCAGCATTTT.

This clonotype was recorded at least ten times. V gene TRBV6-2 or TRBV6-3 combines with J gene TRBJ2-1; a possible D gene is TRBD1 (6 bases). The CDR3 is 17 residues long. In germline, CDR1 is MNHEY, CDR2 SVGEGT. V lost 6 bases to trimming and J lost 6 bases, with 24 bases between them. In DNA form, the CDR3 reads TGTGCCAGCAGCGAGGACAGAGGGACGGGGATCGCCAATGAGCAGTTCTTC. Its protein product is CASSEDRGTGIANEQFF.

Only a few counts were recorded for this clonotype. This rearrangement joins TRBV28 to TRBJ2-3, with D possibly TRBD2 on 5 matching bases. This CDR3 region has 17 residues. V was trimmed by 3 bases and J by 3 bases, leaving 19 bases between them. The germline CDR1 and CDR2 sequences are MDHEN and SYDVKM. The DNA of the CDR3 is TGTGCCAGCAGTTTTGACCGGCGGGCCTCTTGGACAGATACGCAGTATTTT. It specifies CASSFDRRASWTDTQYF.

The table lists this clonotype with many counts. Written as DNA, the CDR3 is TGCAGTGCTAGAGATCGGGGGACGGCGGTTGGCTACACCTTC. Protein sequence: CSARDRGTAVGYTF. J is TRBJ1-2 and V is TRBV20-1, with a possible D match to TRBD1 (5 bases). CDR1 is DFQATT and CDR2 is SNEGSKA in the germline V gene (reference sequence). Deletions cut 0 bases from V and 7 bases from J, with 15 bases between. This CDR3 is 14 amino acids long.

This clonotype was seen ten or more times. The CDR3 here is CASSGMGETQYF. DNA for the CDR3: TGTGCCAGCAGCGGGATGGGAGAGACCCAGTACTTC. This chain connects TRBV28 to TRBJ2-5; a possible D gene is TRBD2 (5 bases). V was shortened by 6 bases and J by 4 bases, with 9 bases between the two germline ends. CDR3 size: 12 residues. Germline lookup yields CDR1 MDHEN and CDR2 SYDVKM.

This clonotype was found many times. V is TRBV9 and J is TRBJ1-4; D is possibly TRBD1 (5 bases). Trimming took off 3 bases at V and 7 bases at J, with 13 bases between the two ends. The CDR3 loop spans 14 amino acids. CDR1 is SGDLS, CDR2 YYNGEE, per germline. The CDR3 region is CASSARDEPEKLFF. In DNA form, the CDR3 reads TGTGCCAGCAGCGCCCGGGACGAGCCTGAAAAACTGTTTTTT.

This clonotype has at least ten counts. The chain uses TRBV28 and TRBJ2-1, with a tentative D call TRBD2 (6 bases). V was cut by 8 bases and J by 9 bases, with 14 bases left in between. Germline values: CDR1 MDHEN, CDR2 SYDVKM. CDR3 size: 12 residues. CDR3 nucleotide sequence: TGTGCCAGCCTTCCGGGACTCGGTGAGCAGTTCTTC. Amino acids: CASLPGLGEQFF.

This clonotype has at least ten counts. CDR3 sequence reads: CASTFAVGTETYEQYF. CDR3 DNA: TGTGCCAGCACCTTCGCGGTTGGGACAGAGACCTACGAGCAGTACTTC. J is TRBJ2-7 and V is TRBV6-2 or TRBV6-3, with TRBD1 matching over 7 bases. The germline gives CDR1 MNHEY, CDR2 SVGEGT. CDR3 length equals 16 residues. The junction had 14 bases not matched to a gene; V was cut back by 7 bases and J by 2 bases.

This clonotype was seen at least ten times. This chain connects TRBV12-3 or TRBV12-4 to TRBJ2-1, with unresolved D. Trimming stripped 8 bases from V and 0 bases from J, with 11 bases between. The CDR3 spans 14 residues. The CDR3 is CASGSVSSYNEQFF. In DNA, the CDR3 is TGTGCCAGCGGGTCTGTAAGCTCCTACAATGAGCAGTTCTTC.

The chain recombines TRBV10-3 with TRBJ2-3; D gene ambiguous. Trimming stripped 4 bases from V and 0 bases from J, with 2 bases between. Germline CDR1 reads ENHRY; CDR2 reads SYGVKD. CDR3 length equals 12 residues. CDR3 residues: CAISASTDTQYF. Written as DNA, the CDR3 is TGTGCCATCAGTGCTAGCACAGATACGCAGTATTTT.

This clonotype showed up many times. V gene TRBV27 combines with J gene TRBJ2-7, with 7 nucleotides matching TRBD2. This CDR3 comprises 15 residues. The V gene end was trimmed by 8 bases and the J gene end by 5 bases; junction bases not matched to a gene: 15. Germline V gene sequence: CDR1 MNHEY, CDR2 SMNVEV (reference sequence). CDR3 region: CASGRRAGYRDEQYF. The CDR3 DNA sequence: TGTGCCAGCGGGAGGAGAGCGGGGTATAGAGACGAGCAGTACTTC.

In regard to this clonotype: One end of the junction does not line up with germline, which may come from a read error. The gene calls are TRBV7-7 and TRBJ2-5; 8 bases align to TRBD2. The CDR3 sequence is 16 residues long. Germline lookup yields CDR1 SSHAT and CDR2 FNYEAQ (reference sequence). CDR3 sequence (DNA): TGTGCTAGCAGCTTAGCGGGGCAGGGGATCGGAGAGACCCAGTACTTC. The encoded protein is CASSLAGQGIGETQYF.